The text below deals with one T cell receptor (beta chain). These data come from a study of blood T cell repertoires in COVID-19. At the level of the study: Sample material is recorded as cDNA or gDNA derived from T cells, B-cell-depleted T cells, or PBMCs.

Using immunoSEQ multiplex PCR, the repertoire was profiled, and TCRdb retains in-frame clones only, with some absent. The sample includes approximately 93,000 clones, 75% to 90% of them seen just once. Germline V gene data show CDR1 as KGHSH and CDR2 as LQKENI. CDR3 length: 15 amino acids. Trimming removed 2 bases from V and 3 bases from J, with 11 bases in between. Specimen: peripheral blood. The chain joins TRBV18 to TRBJ2-4, with D unclear. The sequence was obtained from a human donor in a cohort sampled during active COVID-19. The CDR3 sequence: CASSPGRLDKNIQYF. The CDR3 nucleotides are TGTGCCAGCTCACCAGGTCGACTCGACAAAAACATTCAGTACTTC.